This TCR beta chain was captured in a study of T cells in Graves' hyperthyroidism and ophthalmopathy. From RNA transcripts, TCR beta CDR3 regions were amplified. Using the HTBI primer set, a first-round RT-PCR was run on the TCR CDR3. A single record per CDR3 protein comes from TCRdb applying MiXCR to the multiplex PCR reads. The top ten hold about 37% of the sample, which has hundreds of thousands of distinct CDR3 sequences, roughly an eighth seen once. The CDR3 extends over 14 amino acids. V was pared by 1 base and J by 3 bases, with 9 bases between. Germline lookup yields CDR1 SEHNR and CDR2 FQNEAQ (reference sequence). This clonotype has a count of ten or more.

The receptor was derived from a woman aged 40 to 50 with Graves' ophthalmopathy. The rearrangement joins TRBV7-9 to TRBJ1-2, with unresolved D. Sequencing used blood. In DNA form, the CDR3 reads TGTGCCAGCAGCTTAGTACCGCCCGACTATGGCTACACCTTC. Its protein is CASSLVPPDYGYTF.